The sample holds a few counts of the clone carrying this TCR beta chain. The data are from a study of blood T cell repertoires in COVID-19. Background on the study: Acute and convalescent COVID-19 specimens originated in the United States, Italy and Spain. Sources were T cells, B-cell-depleted T cells, or PBMCs; the material itself was cDNA or gDNA.

Per the study methods: Reference gene primers were amplified, and this amplification served to estimate nucleated cell counts. The method was immunoSEQ multiplex PCR; TCRdb's version includes in-frame clones alone and lacks a portion of them. V, J and clone size are taken as reported in that table, and D and trimming were inferred from the DNA itself. The table has 250,000 or so clones, roughly 84% seen once. Trimming took off 8 bases at V and 0 bases at J, with 10 bases between the two ends. The V gene's germline CDR1 is MDHEN and CDR2 SYDVKM. This CDR3 contains 13 residues. This TCR was recovered from a woman between 40 and 55 years old who had recovered from COVID-19. The sequencing sample was made of peripheral blood. The V call is TRBV28, the J call TRBJ2-5; perhaps TRBD1 as D (6 bases). The CDR3 DNA sequence: TGTGCCAGCGCCCAGGGGTACCAAGAGACCCAGTACTTC. Encoded protein: CASAQGYQETQYF.